This T cell receptor (beta chain) was recorded in a study of blood T cell repertoires in COVID-19. As for the study in general: Material from acute and convalescent COVID-19 was sourced from the United States, Italy and Spain.

Sequencing was performed with immunoSEQ multiplex PCR; in TCRdb, only in-frame clones are kept and a portion is missing. Seen here are 100,000 or so clones, around 86% observed once, and the top ten hold roughly 2.7%. The receptor was derived from a woman in her 50s who had recovered from COVID-19. The sample taken for sequencing was PBMCs or T cells enriched from blood (not recorded which).

CDR3 in amino acids: CASSQADRLGDRAFSQGQPQHF. The CDR3, as DNA: TGCGCCAGCAGCCAAGCGGATCGGTTGGGAGACAGGGCATTTTCACAGGGTCAGCCCCAGCATTTT. The J gene is TRBJ1-5, the V gene TRBV4-1; TRBD1 agrees at 7 bases. The J segment lost 6 bases and the V segment lost 1 base, leaving 27 bases of the junction unmatched. CDR1 is MGHRA and CDR2 is YSYEKL in the germline V gene. The CDR3 is 22 residues long.